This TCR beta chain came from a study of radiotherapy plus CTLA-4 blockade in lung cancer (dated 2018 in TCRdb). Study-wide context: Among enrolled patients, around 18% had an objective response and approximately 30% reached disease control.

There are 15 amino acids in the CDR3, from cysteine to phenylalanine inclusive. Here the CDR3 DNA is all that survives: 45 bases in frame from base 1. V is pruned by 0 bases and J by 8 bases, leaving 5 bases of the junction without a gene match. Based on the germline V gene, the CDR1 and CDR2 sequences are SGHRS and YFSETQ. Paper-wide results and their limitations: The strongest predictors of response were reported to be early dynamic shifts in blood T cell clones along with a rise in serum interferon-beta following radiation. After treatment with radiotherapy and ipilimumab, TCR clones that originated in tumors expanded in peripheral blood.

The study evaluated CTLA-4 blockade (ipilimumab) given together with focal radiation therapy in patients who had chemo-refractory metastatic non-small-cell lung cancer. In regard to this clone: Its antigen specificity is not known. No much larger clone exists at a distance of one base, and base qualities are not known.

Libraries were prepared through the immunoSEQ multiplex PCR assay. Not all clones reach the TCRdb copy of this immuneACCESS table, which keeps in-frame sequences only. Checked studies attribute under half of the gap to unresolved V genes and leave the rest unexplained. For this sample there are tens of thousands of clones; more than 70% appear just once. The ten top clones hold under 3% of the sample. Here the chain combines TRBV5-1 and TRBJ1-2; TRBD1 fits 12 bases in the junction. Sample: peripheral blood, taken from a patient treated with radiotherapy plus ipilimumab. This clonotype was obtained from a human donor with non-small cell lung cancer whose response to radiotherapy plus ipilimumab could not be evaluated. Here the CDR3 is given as CASSLGGQGAPGYTF. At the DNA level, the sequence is TGCGCCAGCAGCTTGGGGGGACAGGGGGCGCCGGGCTACACCTTC.